This T cell receptor beta chain was sequenced in a study of cytomegalovirus exposure and HLA in healthy donors. Study-level results: Prediction of most subjects' HLA-A and HLA-B alleles by TCR beta sequences was reportedly accurate. Highly shared variants forming one cluster were likely a sequencing artifact. About 87% or about 30% of the time was how often most TCR beta V segments were productive, according to an earlier analysis.

13 Jbeta primers and 60 Vbeta primers were used for the PCR. This table comes from immunoSEQ multiplex PCR, and its TCRdb copy is limited to in-frame clones, with some not included. The table records about 140,000 clones, 75% to 90% of them present only once. Germline loops: CDR1 MNHNY, CDR2 SVGAGI (reference sequence). The CDR3 extends over 16 amino acids. Trimming took 0 bases from V and 0 from J, leaving 9 bases between them. As to this clone: Antigen: not known.

Sequenced sample: PBMCs. The source is a female donor in good health and CMV-seronegative. The chain has TRBV6-6 and TRBJ1-3, with a possible D match to TRBD1 (6 bases). For the CDR3, the DNA is TGTGCCAGCAGTTACTCCTCGGACAGCTCTGGAAACACCATATATTTT. This encodes CASSYSSDSSGNTIYF.